This T cell receptor beta chain was observed in a study of brain T cells in children with intractable seizures. Trimming cost V 6 bases and J 1 base, with 13 bases left between them. The CDR3 is 14 residues long. Germline CDR1 SQVTM, CDR2 ANQGSEA. Profiled with immunoSEQ multiplex PCR; TCRdb holds only in-frame clones, not every one. The sample has tens of thousands of clones; roughly 91% are singletons. The sequence was collected from a boy younger than two with tuberous sclerosis and intractable seizures. The sequencing used peripheral blood, collected at surgery. The V gene is TRBV29-1, the J gene TRBJ2-1, with no clear D. The CDR3 sequence: CSVPRTVSYNEQFF. CDR3 in DNA: TGCAGCGTCCCCAGGACGGTATCCTACAATGAGCAGTTCTTC.